These T cell receptor beta chains were read from a single sample in a study of T-cell reconstitution after alpha-beta-depleted transplantation in children. TCRdb reprocessed the PCR reads with MiXCR, giving one entry per CDR3 protein. The table has about 980,000 distinct CDR3 sequences, about 29% seen once. The sequences come from PBMCs, mostly from graft donor cells, collected 360 days after TCRalphabeta/CD19-depleted stem cell transplant. The receptors were sampled from a boy younger than two who had a stem cell transplant for SCID, so the T cells may come from the graft donor. Both conserved end residues are part of each CDR3. Fields, in order: V gene, CDR3 protein.

V: TRBV12-3/TRBV12-4; CDR3: CASSLWAEGGTQYF
V: TRBV6-2/TRBV6-3; CDR3: CASSSIVSGGVF
V: TRBV2; CDR3: CASSALAGGTGNQPQHF
V: TRBV2; CDR3: CASSEAWSKGLAGGRLRTDTQYF
V: TRBV6-2/TRBV6-3; CDR3: CASSFGNLAGDTQYF
V: TRBV4-2; CDR3: CASSQTGGFQETQYF
V: TRBV18; CDR3: CASSPINANTGELFF
V: TRBV7-9; CDR3: CASSWTSESSEQFF
V: TRBV7-2; CDR3: CASSLESAYEQYF
V: TRBV5-1; CDR3: CASRSGGANTEAFF
V: TRBV5-1; CDR3: CASNTASTDTQYF
V: TRBV12-3/TRBV12-4; CDR3: CASSPVRGYQETQYF
V: TRBV5-1; CDR3: CASSLYVTPYEQYF
V: TRBV7-9; CDR3: CASSLSTSTIYADTQYF
V: TRBV7-9; CDR3: CASSLAPYQETQYF
V: TRBV6-5; CDR3: CASSYTAGGLETQYF
V: TRBV5-1; CDR3: CASSLHRVSGPSYNEQFF
V: TRBV27; CDR3: CASSEQGGGLEQYF
V: TRBV5-6; CDR3: CASSLWMADTQYF
V: TRBV9; CDR3: CASSAGQGKGSYEQYF
V: TRBV5-6; CDR3: CASSFLEGQSSYNEQFF
V: TRBV20-1; CDR3: CSARDFKGDGKNIQYF
V: TRBV7-9; CDR3: CASSWAGGRNNEQFF
V: TRBV20-1; CDR3: CSARQGFRSYEQYF
V: TRBV11-2; CDR3: CASSRSRGLAQYF
V: TRBV7-7; CDR3: CASSRIFTSGGAETQYF
V: TRBV6-5; CDR3: CASSYGVRPYEQYF
V: TRBV7-9; CDR3: CASRLTSALTDTQYF
V: TRBV5-1; CDR3: CASSSWDRSKGNEQFF
V: TRBV7-3; CDR3: CASSLTGAVGEQFF
V: TRBV20-1; CDR3: CSASEQFF
V: TRBV28; CDR3: CASSLGQGSQPQHF
V: TRBV3-1; CDR3: CASSRKGLGQFF
V: TRBV12-3/TRBV12-4; CDR3: CASSLSSGTDTDTQYF
V: TRBV4-2; CDR3: CASSQPTGNYGYTF
V: TRBV19; CDR3: CASSMFVAGGNTEAFF
V: TRBV10-3; CDR3: CAISGSYEQYF
V: TRBV10-3; CDR3: CAISESSGGNEQYF
V: TRBV7-2; CDR3: CASSRTGTGGAEQFF
V: TRBV29-1; CDR3: CSAEGLNYGYTF
V: TRBV2; CDR3: CASSESHDRTGELFF
V: TRBV5-1; CDR3: CASSSGDSSYEQYF
V: TRBV12-3/TRBV12-4; CDR3: CASSFAKVSGTGGYGYTF
V: TRBV12-3/TRBV12-4; CDR3: CASRFLAVNTGELFF
V: TRBV7-6; CDR3: CASSPGTGSYGYTF
V: TRBV25-1; CDR3: CASSAPGPSGNTIYF
V: TRBV12-3/TRBV12-4; CDR3: CASTRALDEQYF
V: TRBV7-2; CDR3: CASSSAGLAGPTDTQYF
V: TRBV12-5; CDR3: CASGLVHPGTGYHYEQYF
V: TRBV10-3; CDR3: CAISRGQKETQYF
V: TRBV12-3/TRBV12-4; CDR3: CASSLWLAGGNLTDTQYF
V: TRBV20-1; CDR3: CSTGVTGANTGELFF
V: TRBV12-3/TRBV12-4; CDR3: CASSLNREPYEQYF
V: TRBV12-5; CDR3: CASGLSLTGRAFF
V: TRBV20-1; CDR3: CSAPRDPLAKNIQYF
V: TRBV5-1; CDR3: CASSLSPGAGRDYEQYF
V: TRBV6-1; CDR3: CASSKEGTLTGELFF
V: TRBV5-1; CDR3: CASSLFTGLIETQYF
V: TRBV7-2; CDR3: CASSPNLGQAYEQYF
V: TRBV5-6; CDR3: CASSPPGRVETQYF